These 17 T cell receptor beta chains were all obtained from the same sample, sequenced in a study of shared clonotypes between healthy human individuals. TCRdb's table, derived via immunoSEQ multiplex PCR, lists solely in-frame clones and lacks some. The sample gives around 990,000 clones, approximately 80% of which show up once; about 0.89% is in the top ten. The material sequenced was memory CD4+ T cells from PBMCs. Regarding subset: CD45RA-negative fraction. The receptors come from a man in his late teens or twenties in good health. Some clones in this sample may be carry-over from other donors' samples.

This chain connects TRBV4-1 to TRBJ2-3; TRBD2 matches 8 bases. In germline, CDR1 is MGHRA, CDR2 YSYEKL. The CDR3 has 20 residues. J lost 0 bases, V lost 0 bases, and 14 bases had no gene match. As DNA, the CDR3 is TGCGCCAGCAGCCAAGATACGAGTCAGGCTACTAGCGGTAGCACAGATACGCAGTATTTT. Amino acid sequence: CASSQDTSQATSGSTDTQYF.

The sample holds a few counts of this clone. The same CDR3 is also encoded by other DNA sequences in this sample. The chain couples TRBV6-5 to TRBJ2-5; D uncertain. V dropped 0 bases and J dropped 1 base, with 6 bases sitting between them. CDR3 length: 14 amino acids. Per the germline V gene, CDR1 is MNHEY and CDR2 is SVGAGI. This chain's CDR3 is CASSYSSLQETQYF. Here the CDR3 DNA reads TGTGCCAGCAGTTACTCGAGCCTCCAAGAGACCCAGTACTTC.

This chain joins TRBV19 and TRBJ2-1, with 9 bases lining up with TRBD2. The V gene end was trimmed by 6 bases and the J gene end by 5 bases; junction bases not matched to a gene: 8. The CDR3 runs 15 residues. The germline gives CDR1 LNHDA, CDR2 SQIVND (reference sequence). CDR3 in amino acids: CASSSRLAVDNEQFF. In DNA, the CDR3 is TGTGCCAGTAGCTCTCGACTAGCGGTAGACAATGAGCAGTTCTTC. Combining the CDR3 with reference TRBV19 and TRBJ2-1 gives the whole variable domain DGGITQSPKYLFRKEGQNVTLSCEQNLNHDAMYWYRQDPGQGLRLIYYSQIVNDFQKGDIAEGYSVSREKKESFPLTVTSAQKNPTAFYLCASSSRLAVDNEQFFGPGTRLTVL.

J is TRBJ2-5 and V is TRBV6-6; 8 bases are shared with TRBD1. Germline trimming cut 10 bases from V and 4 bases from J; bases unmatched to any gene: 8. Looked up from germline, CDR1 is MNHNY and CDR2 is SVGAGI (reference sequence). The CDR3 covers 13 residues. The CDR3 loop reads CAISRGRGETQYF. As DNA, the CDR3 is TGTGCCATATCCAGGGGGCGAGGAGAGACCCAGTACTTC.

The chain recombines TRBV19 with TRBJ2-5; 14 bases align to TRBD2. The V gene's germline CDR1 is LNHDA and CDR2 SQIVND (reference sequence). The CDR3 is 18 amino acids. Trimming at V came to 4 bases and at J to 4 bases, leaving 11 bases not matched to a gene. The CDR3 sequence is CASSKTGTSGSLGETQYF. The CDR3 DNA reads as TGTGCCAGTAGTAAAACCGGGACTAGCGGGAGTCTGGGAGAGACCCAGTACTTC.

V usage is TRBV6-5 and J usage is TRBJ1-4, with D tentatively TRBD1 (5 bases). The germline V and J ends were trimmed by 5 bases and 5 bases, with 12 bases remaining between them. This CDR3 spans 14 amino acids. Germline V gives CDR1 MNHEY, CDR2 SVGAGI. The CDR3 DNA follows: TGTGCCAGCAGTCGGGACCGCTCAAATGAAAAACTGTTTTTT. This codes for CASSRDRSNEKLFF.

This clone was observed many times. The same CDR3 can be traced to other DNA sequences in this sample. This sequence joins TRBV28 and TRBJ1-1; the D is unclear. The germline V and J ends were trimmed by 3 bases and 0 bases, with 8 bases remaining between them. Germline-derived CDR1 and CDR2 are MDHEN and SYDVKM. The CDR3 extends over 14 amino acids. The CDR3 loop is CASSLVSMNTEAFF. The DNA of the CDR3 is TGTGCCAGCAGTTTGGTGTCCATGAACACTGAAGCTTTCTTT.

Only one count was recorded for this clone. The CDR3 loop reads CASSSDTSGNTIYF. The CDR3, as DNA: TGCGCCAGCAGCTCCGATACCTCTGGAAACACCATATATTTT. The chain couples TRBV5-1 to TRBJ1-3, with unresolved D. This CDR3 contains 14 residues. CDR1 is SGHRS and CDR2 is YFSETQ in the germline V gene. V lost 3 bases and J lost 0, with 7 bases in between.

The chain combines TRBV28 with TRBJ2-1; D ambiguous. Trimming removed 10 bases from V and 7 bases from J, with 14 bases in between. Germline V gives CDR1 MDHEN, CDR2 SYDVKM. This CDR3 is 12 amino acids long. As DNA, the CDR3 is TGTGCCACCCGGGCCTCGGGTAATGAGCAGTTCTTC. It yields the protein CATRASGNEQFF.

Notes on this clone: This sample includes further DNA sequences coding for the same CDR3. This chain connects TRBV29-1 to TRBJ2-7, with 8 bases matching TRBD1. J was trimmed by 4 bases and V by 4 bases; bases with no gene match: 3. The CDR3 runs to 12 residues. The germline V gene has CDR1 SQVTM and CDR2 ANQGSEA. The CDR3: CSVVTGGYEQYF. The CDR3 DNA is TGCAGCGTTGTAACAGGGGGTTACGAGCAGTACTTC.

The CDR3 spells CASSEGSTYEQYF. CDR3 nucleotides: TGTGCCAGCAGCGAAGGCAGTACCTACGAGCAGTACTTC. The rearrangement uses TRBV9 and TRBJ2-7; D remains unclear. Germline CDR1 is SGDLS and CDR2 is YYNGEE. With 3 bases removed from V and 2 bases from J, the gap between germline ends came to 9 bases. This CDR3 has 13 amino acids.

The chain employs TRBV2 and TRBJ1-1; no definite D call. This CDR3 contains 14 residues. Per the germline V gene, CDR1 is SNHLY and CDR2 is FYNNEI. V was clipped by 6 bases and J by 0 bases, with 11 bases between them. As DNA, the CDR3 is TGTGCCAGCAGCTTCACACGGATGAACACTGAAGCTTTCTTT. Its protein product is CASSFTRMNTEAFF.

This sequence joins TRBV7-2 and TRBJ2-7; 8 positions agree with TRBD2. Per the germline V gene, CDR1 is SGHTA and CDR2 is FQGNSA. The CDR3 has 17 amino acids. V shed 2 bases and J 4 bases; nucleotides not matched to a gene: 13. CDR3 loop: CASSLRATGTRLYEQYF. The CDR3 DNA follows: TGTGCCAGCAGCTTAAGGGCCACCGGGACTAGGCTATACGAGCAGTACTTC. The full variable domain, its missing parts supplied by reference TRBV7-2 and TRBJ2-7, is GAGVSQSPSNKVTEKGKDVELRCDPISGHTALYWYRQSLGQGLEFLIYFQGNSAPDKSGLPSDRFSAERTGGSVSTLTIQRTQQEDSAVYLCASSLRATGTRLYEQYFGPGTRLTVT.

This clone has just one count. CDR3: CASSPDPGRPWATEAFF. Here the CDR3 DNA reads TGTGCCAGCTCACCGGACCCGGGACGGCCGTGGGCCACTGAAGCTTTCTTT. The chain has TRBV18 and TRBJ1-1; D may be TRBD1 (5 bases). The V end lost 3 bases, the J end lost 4 bases, and 21 bases lay between the germline ends. There are 17 residues in the CDR3. In germline, CDR1 is KGHSH, CDR2 LQKENI.

V usage is TRBV5-1 and J usage is TRBJ1-1; possible D gene TRBD1, 5 bases. The CDR3 covers 13 residues. Trimming took off 4 bases at V and 5 bases at J, with 12 bases between the two ends. Germline CDR1 and CDR2: SGHRS and YFSETQ. The CDR3 coding sequence is TGCGCCAGCAGCCAGGGAAGAGGTACTGAAGCTTTCTTT. Encoded protein: CASSQGRGTEAFF. Complete variable domain (other parts from reference TRBV5-1 and TRBJ1-1): KAGVTQTPRYLIKTRGQQVTLSCSPISGHRSVSWYQQTPGQGLQFLFEYFSETQRNKGNFPGRFSGRQFSNSRSEMNVSTLELGDSALYLCASSQGRGTEAFFGQGTRLTVV.

This clone was found once. The V gene is TRBV28, the J gene TRBJ1-2; 10 nucleotides line up with TRBD1. Germline V gene data show CDR1 as MDHEN and CDR2 as SYDVKM. V dropped 7 bases and J dropped 4; count of bases not matched to a gene: 12. This CDR3 has 16 residues. DNA for the CDR3: TGTGCCAGCATTTCACCCGGTCGGACAGGGGGCTATGGCTACACCTTC. Translated, it gives CASISPGRTGGYGYTF.

In the case of this clone: Other DNA sequences in the same sample also yield this CDR3. The V gene is TRBV6-5, the J gene TRBJ2-7, with TRBD1 identical over 11 bases. The junction had 1 base not matched to a gene; V was cut back by 0 bases and J by 3 bases. This CDR3 has 15 residues. The germline V gene encodes CDR1 MNHEY and CDR2 SVGAGI. The CDR3 coding sequence is TGTGCCAGCAGTTACTCGGGGACAGGGGGCTACGAGCAGTACTTC. This translates into CASSYSGTGGYEQYF.